The next 12 T cell receptor beta chains were all read from a single sample in a study of post-analysis software for immune sequencing data. Study-level points and caveats: Comparison of patients with controls showed roughly five TRBV segments more frequent in patients, TRBV5-6, TRBV5-1 and TRBV20-1 among them.

Carried by the TCR beta cDNA libraries were unique molecular identifiers. TCRdb processed the PCR reads anew with MiXCR; each CDR3 protein has one entry. The table has hundreds of thousands of distinct CDR3 sequences, about 60% seen once. Their target antigens are unknown. Material for sequencing was blood. These receptors were obtained from a girl aged 2-9 years with multiple sclerosis.

The chain uses TRBV3-1 and TRBJ2-5; TRBD2 aligns across 8 bases. V shed 3 bases and J 4 bases; nucleotides not matched to a gene: 4. Germline V lookup: CDR1 LGHDT, CDR2 YNNKEL (reference sequence). CDR3 length: 14 residues. CDR3 nucleotide sequence: TGTGCCAGCAGCCAGGGGCTAGCGGGAGAGACCCAGTACTTC. Its translation: CASSQGLAGETQYF.

The chain combines TRBV5-1 with TRBJ2-5; 8 bases map to TRBD1. V shed 4 bases and J 4 bases; nucleotides not matched to a gene: 6. Germline assignment: CDR1 SGHRS and CDR2 YFSETQ. The CDR3 contains 14 residues. This chain's CDR3 is CASSPQGALETQYF. CDR3 DNA: TGCGCCAGCAGCCCCCAGGGGGCCTTAGAGACCCAGTACTTC.

The rearrangement uses TRBV25-1 and TRBJ2-5, with 11 positions matching TRBD2. CDR1 and CDR2 (germline): MGHDK, SYGVNS. The CDR3 is 16 amino acids. Trimming removed 3 bases from V and 2 bases from J; junction bases left unmatched: 5. In nucleotides, the CDR3 is TGTGCCAGCAGTGAGGCCGGGACTAGCGGACAAGAGACCCAGTACTTC. Its translation is CASSEAGTSGQETQYF.

The chain joins TRBV19 to TRBJ2-3, with D unresolved. V gave up 11 bases and J gave up 5 bases, with 14 bases separating them. CDR1 and CDR2 from the germline V gene are LNHDA and SQIVND (reference sequence). The CDR3 loop spans 12 amino acids. The CDR3 bases are TGTGCCTGTGGGGTGGCGCAAGATACGCAGTATTTT. Translating gives CACGVAQDTQYF. Variable domain in full (rest from reference TRBV19 and TRBJ2-3): DGGITQSPKYLFRKEGQNVTLSCEQNLNHDAMYWYRQDPGQGLRLIYYSQIVNDFQKGDIAEGYSVSREKKESFPLTVTSAQKNPTAFYLCACGVAQDTQYFGPGTRLTVL.

This clonotype was recorded a few times. V and J are TRBV5-1 and TRBJ2-1; 14 bases match TRBD2. Germline V gives CDR1 SGHRS, CDR2 YFSETQ. The CDR3 sequence is 15 residues long. With V trimmed by 4 bases and J by 9 bases, 6 bases remained unmatched. CDR3 sequence (DNA): TGCGCCAGCAGCGCGACTAGCGGGAGGGCTGGTGAGCAGTTCTTC. It codes for CASSATSGRAGEQFF.

This sequence joins TRBV7-2 and TRBJ2-5; D tentatively reads TRBD1 or TRBD2 (6 bases each). The V end lost 5 bases, the J end lost 4 bases, and 17 bases lay between the germline ends. This CDR3 is 15 amino acids long. Germline CDR1 reads SGHTA; CDR2 reads FQGNSA. CDR3 protein: CASSVGGLGPETQYF. CDR3 coding DNA: TGTGCCAGCAGCGTAGGGGGGTTGGGACCAGAGACCCAGTACTTC.

The chain uses TRBV20-1 and TRBJ1-2; D is undetermined. CDR1 and CDR2 (germline): DFQATT, SNEGSKA (reference sequence). The CDR3 runs 12 residues. Trimming cost V 3 bases and J 6 bases, with 11 bases left between them. For the CDR3, the DNA is TGCAGTGCTAGGTACCAGGCGAATGGCTACACCTTC. It yields the protein CSARYQANGYTF.

J is TRBJ2-2 and V is TRBV5-1, with D unresolved. The CDR3 spans 14 residues. The germline V gene has CDR1 SGHRS and CDR2 YFSETQ. Between the trimmed V and J ends, which lost 4 bases and 6 bases, there was a span of 13 bases. The CDR3 reads CASSNGDIAGELFF. The CDR3, as DNA: TGCGCCAGCAGCAATGGAGACATCGCCGGGGAGCTGTTTTTT. The entire variable domain, with the rest obtained from reference TRBV5-1 and TRBJ2-2, is as follows: KAGVTQTPRYLIKTRGQQVTLSCSPISGHRSVSWYQQTPGQGLQFLFEYFSETQRNKGNFPGRFSGRQFSNSRSEMNVSTLELGDSALYLCASSNGDIAGELFFGEGSRLTVL.

The rearrangement joins TRBV2 to TRBJ2-3, with a weak D call TRBD1 (6 bases). V was pared by 0 bases and J by 9 bases, with 19 bases between. Looked up from germline, CDR1 is SNHLY and CDR2 is FYNNEI. The CDR3 loop spans 16 amino acids. CDR3 loop: CASSEAQGTAPGTQYF. CDR3 bases: TGTGCCAGCAGTGAAGCGCAGGGGACCGCCCCAGGGACGCAGTATTTT. Drawing the rest from reference TRBV2 and TRBJ2-3, the complete variable domain is EPEVTQTPSHQVTQMGQEVILRCVPISNHLYFYWYRQILGQKVEFLVSFYNNEISEKSEIFDDQFSVERPDGSNFTLKIRSTKLEDSAMYFCASSEAQGTAPGTQYFGPGTRLTVL.

The V gene is TRBV20-1, the J gene TRBJ2-7; a weak D match, TRBD2 (6 bases). CDR3 length: 12 amino acids. Germline V gives CDR1 DFQATT, CDR2 SNEGSKA (reference sequence). The V end was cut by 1 base, the J end by 2 bases, with 6 bases between. CDR3: CSARGRAYEQYF. CDR3 DNA: TGCAGTGCTAGAGGGAGGGCCTACGAGCAGTACTTC.

V and J are TRBV6-5 and TRBJ2-7; D unclear. The V gene lost 6 bases and the J gene lost 0 bases, with 15 bases spanning the gap. CDR1 and CDR2 from the germline V gene are MNHEY and SVGAGI. CDR3 length: 15 residues. CDR3 nucleotides: TGTGCCAGCAGCGAGTCAGGCAGGAGCTCCTACGAGCAGTACTTC. It is translated as CASSESGRSSYEQYF.

This chain joins TRBV12-3 or TRBV12-4 and TRBJ1-2; TRBD1 might be the D (6 bases). Trimming shortened V by 5 bases and J by 0 bases, and 13 bases separated the two germline ends. This CDR3 has 15 amino acids. As DNA, the CDR3 is TGTGCCAGCAGTGACCCGGGACAAGCTAACTATGGCTACACCTTC. Amino acid sequence: CASSDPGQANYGYTF.